The entry below describes one T cell receptor (beta chain). This clone was counted many times. It lacks a known antigen. Per-nucleotide qualities are absent, and no much larger clonotype sits a single base away. Genomic DNA was used for TRB sequencing, which was performed with the immunoSEQ assay at survey resolution or with the hsTCRB kit. From the authors' description of their analysis: The immunoSEQ software was used for initial read processing, and the LymphoSeq R package was used for repertoire analyses. Clonality was calculated as 1 minus normalized Shannon entropy, and the Gini coefficient was also calculated for each TRB dataset. To infer phenotypes in unsorted samples, TRB sequences from sorted subsets of the recipient or donor were mapped onto unsorted samples from the same recipient. In TCRdb, the immuneACCESS table is reduced to in-frame sequences with V and J assigned. These tables do not hold every clone; where another copy was compared, an unresolved V gene accounts for under half, and the others remain unexplained. The V and J calls and clone size are taken from that table; D and trimming were inferred from the DNA. The sample comprises about 12,000 clones, and every one was counted more than once. Jointly, the top ten make up 7.3% of the sample.

This entry belongs to a study of T cells after posttransplantation cyclophosphamide (dated by TCRdb to 2015 to 2016). Context from the whole study: Using TRB sequencing, the study followed how the T cell repertoire reconstituted after myeloablative bone marrow transplantation in which posttransplantation cyclophosphamide served as GVHD prophylaxis. Samples from a few dozen PTCy-treated patients, along with samples from about 16 of their related bone marrow donors, underwent antigen receptor sequencing. TRB sequencing was performed on blood from all 35 or so PTCy patients with 1-year posttransplant specimens. In 3 patients, up to about 3 additional blood samples taken between 2 and 5.2 years after transplant also underwent TRB sequencing, as did pretransplant blood from 4 patients. Because TRA and TRB clonality correlated tightly in 9 samples, the subsequent TCR analyses were limited to TRB only. Public TRB sequences were searched against a database of over 3,600 sequences associated with responses to pathogens, tumor antigens, self-antigens and alloantigens.

CDR1 and CDR2 were assigned from the germline V gene as MDHEN and SYDVKM. Trimming takes 8 bases off V and 8 bases off J; junction bases not matched to a gene: 14. Including cysteine and phenylalanine, the CDR3 has 15 amino acids. Of all the DNA, just the CDR3 is kept, 45 bases in frame from base 1. The paper's findings and limits, for the study overall: Across roughly 48 patients, TRB clonality was highly associated with recipient CMV seropositivity and CMV reactivation, and diversity in PTCy patients was similar to diversity in CNI/methotrexate controls. Donor-recipient similarity was low at 1-2 months but increased during the first year, and donor CD8+ memory clones often dominated later blood repertoires. The TRB repertoires of T cells infiltrating skin or GI tract showed only limited overlap with the TRB repertoires of T cells in blood.

Peripheral blood samples were provided by related bone marrow donors on the day of marrow donation. Mononuclear cells from peripheral blood and bone marrow were separated by Ficoll-Hypaque density centrifugation and then cryopreserved. Sequenced material: PBMCs. Recombination joined TRBV28 with TRBJ2-4; 8 junctional bases match TRBD2. The receptor was isolated from a woman between 35 and 50 years old in good health, CMV-negative, and a related stem cell transplant donor. The base sequence is TGTGCCAGCTCCGGGACTAGGGGCTTTGTAGACATTCAGTACTTC. Translated, this gives CASSGTRGFVDIQYF.